This is a list of T cell receptor beta chains from one sample in a study of shared clonotypes between healthy human individuals. Assay: immunoSEQ multiplex PCR; the TCRdb copy retains only in-frame clones and omits some. This sample has about 2.1 million clones, with over 85% found just once. Sequenced material: naive CD8+ T cells from PBMCs. Source of these receptors: a man aged 18 to 35 in good health. Some clones in this sample may be carry-over from other donors' samples. Each CDR3 is given with its conserved first and last residue. The D gene is left open where the match is weak. Clone size is given for some rows only: seen once, a few or many times, or a class if the clone is expanded.

DNA: TGTGCCAGCAGCCCGGGGACTAGATCCTACAATGAGCAGTTCTTC
CDR3: CASSPGTRSYNEQFF
J: TRBJ2-1
size: .
D: TRBD2
V: TRBV7-8

DNA: TGTGCCAGCAGTGAAGTGGGGACAGGGGACTACGAGCAGTACTTC
CDR3: CASSEVGTGDYEQYF
J: TRBJ2-7
size: .
D: TRBD1
V: TRBV6-1

DNA: TGTGCCAGCAGTCCGTACGGAAGCTCCTACGAGCAGTACTTC
CDR3: CASSPYGSSYEQYF
J: TRBJ2-7
size: .
D: .
V: TRBV6-5

DNA: TGTGCCAGCAGGCTGCTACAGGGAACTAATAGAGAGCAGTACTTC
CDR3: CASRLLQGTNREQYF
J: TRBJ2-7
size: .
D: .
V: TRBV6-1

DNA: TGTGCCAGTAGTCATGGGGGCAATCAGCCCCAGCATTTT
CDR3: CASSHGGNQPQHF
J: TRBJ1-5
size: .
D: .
V: TRBV19

DNA: TGTGCCAGCAGCTATGGACTAGCGGGGGGCACAGATACGCAGTATTTT
CDR3: CASSYGLAGGTDTQYF
J: TRBJ2-3
size: .
D: TRBD2
V: TRBV7-9

DNA: TGTGCCAGCAGCTTCGGGATGGCCAGCTCTGGGGCCAACGTCCTGACTTTC
CDR3: CASSFGMASSGANVLTF
J: TRBJ2-6
size: .
D: .
V: TRBV28

DNA: TGTGCCAGCAGCTTTCGGCTATATGAAGAAAACACTGAAGCTTTCTTT
CDR3: CASSFRLYEENTEAFF
J: TRBJ1-1
size: .
D: .
V: TRBV13

DNA: TGTGCCAGCAGTGAGGTCGGGGGAGGGGTTGGAAACACCATATATTTT
CDR3: CASSEVGGGVGNTIYF
J: TRBJ1-3
size: .
D: .
V: TRBV2

DNA: TGTGCCAGCAGCCTCGCGGGAAAATACAATGAGCAGTTCTTC
CDR3: CASSLAGKYNEQFF
J: TRBJ2-1
size: .
D: .
V: TRBV14

DNA: TGTGCCAGCAGTTTATACCCCTCACGGGGACAGTCTAACTACGAGCAGTACTTC
CDR3: CASSLYPSRGQSNYEQYF
J: TRBJ2-7
size: .
D: TRBD1
V: TRBV27

DNA: TGCGCCAGCAGCTTTAGCGGGAAGAACTACGAGCAGTACTTC
CDR3: CASSFSGKNYEQYF
J: TRBJ2-7
size: .
D: TRBD2
V: TRBV5-1

DNA: TGTGCCAGCAGCGCGGGGACGGCCAGCTCCTACGAGCAGTACTTC
CDR3: CASSAGTASSYEQYF
J: TRBJ2-7
size: .
D: .
V: TRBV9

DNA: TGTGCCAGCAGCGTTAACCGGGACAAGAACACCGGGGAGCTGTTTTTT
CDR3: CASSVNRDKNTGELFF
J: TRBJ2-2
size: .
D: .
V: TRBV9

DNA: TGCGCCAGCAGTGAGTCGAGGGGGGGGAATGAGCAGTTCTTC
CDR3: CASSESRGGNEQFF
J: TRBJ2-1
size: .
D: .
V: TRBV10-1

DNA: TGTGCCTGGAGTGGTGGCGGGGACCTCTATGACTACACCTTC
CDR3: CAWSGGGDLYDYTF
J: TRBJ1-2
size: .
D: .
V: TRBV30

DNA: TGTGCCAGCAGCACCGAAGCGGAGGGCCAGCCCCAGCATTTT
CDR3: CASSTEAEGQPQHF
J: TRBJ1-5
size: few
D: .
V: TRBV5-5

DNA: TGTGCCTCGAGAAATAGAGGAGATACGCAGTATTTT
CDR3: CASRNRGDTQYF
J: TRBJ2-3
size: .
D: .
V: TRBV15

DNA: TGTGCCAGCAGCCTACAAGCGGGAGGGCCCCCCGGGGAGCTGTTTTTT
CDR3: CASSLQAGGPPGELFF
J: TRBJ2-2
size: .
D: TRBD2
V: TRBV5-4

DNA: TGTGCCAGCAGCCTGGCGGGGGTCGACGAGCAGTACTTC
CDR3: CASSLAGVDEQYF
J: TRBJ2-7
size: once
D: TRBD2
V: TRBV28

DNA: TGTGCCAGCAGTTTATCTACCCCCGCGCCAAGGGTGTTCTTC
CDR3: CASSLSTPAPRVFF
J: TRBJ2-1
size: .
D: .
V: TRBV27

DNA: TGTGCCAGCAGCATGACTAGCTACAATGAGCAGTTCTTC
CDR3: CASSMTSYNEQFF
J: TRBJ2-1
size: .
D: .
V: TRBV7-9

DNA: TGTGCCAGCAGTTTAGGGTGGGGCTGGAACAATGAGCAGTTCTTC
CDR3: CASSLGWGWNNEQFF
J: TRBJ2-1
size: .
D: .
V: TRBV27